These 10 T cell receptor beta chains were sequenced from one sample in a study of cytomegalovirus exposure and HLA in healthy donors (dated by TCRdb to the late 2010s). The library was made by the immunoSEQ multiplex PCR assay. A mixture of 60 forward primers for TCR Vbeta segments and 13 reverse primers for TCR Jbeta segments was used in the multiplex PCR. The immuneACCESS repertoire file appears here via TCRdb, limited to in-frame rearrangements. These files lack a portion of the clones; in checked studies, under half of the deficit traces to unresolved V genes, and the cause of the others is not known. Within this sample are some 210,000 clones, with 70% to 80% of them counted one time only. The top ten constitute 3% to 4.5% of the sample. The sample taken for sequencing was PBMCs. These receptors originate from a male donor in good health and CMV-seronegative.

The chain employs TRBV5-4 and TRBJ2-2; possible D gene TRBD2, 6 bases. The CDR3 runs to 15 residues. In germline, CDR1 is SGHNT, CDR2 YYREEE (reference sequence). V lost 2 bases to trimming and J lost 4 bases, with 12 bases between them. The CDR3 loop reads CASSLAGLTTGELFF. CDR3 in DNA: TGTGCCAGCAGCTTAGCGGGTCTAACCACCGGGGAGCTGTTTTTT. The full variable domain, with the rest looked up from reference TRBV5-4 and TRBJ2-2, is ETGVTQSPTHLIKTRGQQVTLRCSSQSGHNTVSWYQQALGQGPQFIFQYYREEENGRGNFPPRFSGLQFPNYSSELNVNALELDDSALYLCASSLAGLTTGELFFGEGSRLTVL.

This chain links TRBV13 with TRBJ2-7; 14 nucleotides align to TRBD2. CDR1 is PRHDT and CDR2 is FYEKMQ in the germline V gene (reference sequence). This CDR3 has 16 residues. The V gene end was trimmed by 5 bases and the J gene end by 4 bases; junction bases not matched to a gene: 7. The CDR3 is CASSTGTSGSGYEQYF. As DNA, the CDR3 is TGTGCCAGCAGCACCGGGACTAGCGGGAGTGGGTACGAGCAGTACTTC.

The chain recombines TRBV7-6 with TRBJ2-3, with D tentatively TRBD1 (5 bases). The germline gives CDR1 SGHVS, CDR2 FNYEAQ. This CDR3 is 14 amino acids long. With 3 bases removed from V and 1 base from J, the gap between germline ends came to 8 bases. The CDR3 bases are TGTGCCAGCAGCTTCGACAGAGGCACAGATACGCAGTATTTT. Protein: CASSFDRGTDTQYF.

On this clone itself: The junction departs from germline at one end; a sequencing error may be responsible. The rearrangement joins TRBV7-9 to TRBJ1-2; 9 positions agree with TRBD1. The CDR3 spans 14 residues. Germline V lookup: CDR1 SEHNR, CDR2 FQNEAQ (reference sequence). In DNA form, the CDR3 reads TGTTCCAGCAGCTTAGGGACAGGGAACTATGGCTACACCTTC. Amino acid sequence: CSSSLGTGNYGYTF.

This rearrangement joins TRBV5-8 to TRBJ2-2; D is uncertain. Germline V lookup: CDR1 SGHTS, CDR2 YDEGEE. V was clipped by 0 bases and J by 3 bases, with 9 bases between them. CDR3 size: 15 residues. For the CDR3, the DNA is TGTGCCAGCAGCTTGGGACTTCACTACACCGGGGAGCTGTTTTTT. Protein sequence: CASSLGLHYTGELFF.

CDR3 sequence reads: CASSQDRASGTIHTQYF. Written as DNA, the CDR3 is TGCGCCAGCAGCCAAGATCGGGCTAGCGGGACCATCCATACGCAGTATTTT. V gene TRBV4-1 combines with J gene TRBJ2-3, with TRBD2 matching 9 bases. This CDR3 comprises 17 residues. The germline gives CDR1 MGHRA, CDR2 YSYEKL. With V trimmed by 0 bases and J by 7 bases, 11 bases remained unmatched.

This chain uses TRBV6-5 with TRBJ2-7, with D possibly TRBD2 on 8 matching bases. The CDR3 contains 15 residues. Trimming pared 7 bases from V and 0 bases from J, leaving 16 bases between. Per germline, CDR1 MNHEY and CDR2 SVGAGI. CDR3 in amino acids: CASTREGTASYEQYF. The CDR3 DNA sequence: TGTGCCAGCACCCGGGAGGGGACAGCCTCCTACGAGCAGTACTTC.

The chain is built from TRBV27 and TRBJ2-3; TRBD2 agrees at 9 bases. Germline CDR1 and CDR2: MNHEY and SMNVEV (reference sequence). CDR3 size: 15 residues. V dropped 5 bases and J dropped 1; count of bases not matched to a gene: 4. The CDR3 loop is CASSLRTSGTDTQYF. The CDR3 DNA follows: TGTGCCAGCAGTCTCCGGACTAGCGGCACAGATACGCAGTATTTT.

This sequence joins TRBV7-9 and TRBJ2-1, with unresolved D. V was clipped by 5 bases and J by 4 bases, with 18 bases between them. CDR1 and CDR2 (germline): SEHNR, FQNEAQ (reference sequence). This CDR3 spans 16 amino acids. This CDR3 reads CASSPPTPGTYNEQFF. Here the CDR3 DNA reads TGTGCCAGCAGCCCCCCGACCCCAGGAACGTACAATGAGCAGTTCTTC.

In its sample, this clone was seen a few times. The chain joins TRBV19 to TRBJ1-5; D gene uncertain. This CDR3 has 14 residues. Germline V lookup: CDR1 LNHDA, CDR2 SQIVND (reference sequence). Trimming took off 5 bases at V and 2 bases at J, with 10 bases between the two ends. For the CDR3, the DNA is TGTGCCAGTAGTGCCGTGTCAGGCAATCAGCCCCAGCATTTT. It is translated as CASSAVSGNQPQHF.